A selection of T cell receptor beta chains follows, all from one sample in a study of T cells after yellow fever vaccination. Each CDR3 protein gets one entry after TCRdb re-called the 5' RACE reads with MiXCR. The sample contains about 320,000 distinct CDR3 sequences, about 4.5% of which appear only once. Sequencing used PBMCs, obtained 15 days after the yellow fever booster vaccination. These receptors were collected from a man aged 18-30 years who received the YFV17D yellow fever vaccine. The CDR3 runs from the conserved cysteine through the conserved F or W. The D gene is left open where the match is weak. Clone size is not always given. Where it is, it says once, few, many or a class for expanded clones.

d_call cdr3_length j_call clone_size v_call cdr3_aa cdr3_nt
TRBD2 18 TRBJ2-3 many TRBV7-2 CASSLARTSGGLTDTQYF TGTGCCAGCAGCTTAGCCCGGACTAGCGGGGGCCTCACAGATACGCAGTATTTT
TRBD2 15 TRBJ2-1 few TRBV19 CASSMGRGGYNEQFF TGTGCCAGTAGTATGGGACGCGGGGGGTACAATGAGCAGTTCTTC
TRBD2 19 TRBJ2-3 few TRBV7-9 CASSRLGLAGGMGSDTQYF TGTGCCAGCAGCAGACTGGGACTAGCGGGGGGAATGGGTTCAGATACGCAGTATTTT
NA 14 TRBJ2-2 NA TRBV5-4 CASNPAPNNRELFF TGTGCCAGCAACCCGGCCCCGAACAACCGGGAGCTGTTTTTT
TRBD2 21 TRBJ2-2 few TRBV4-3 CASSQDRLAGGPFANTGELFF TGCGCCAGCAGCCAAGATCGTCTAGCGGGGGGTCCGTTCGCGAACACCGGGGAGCTGTTTTTT
NA 14 TRBJ1-2 few TRBV19 CASSVQGSNYGYTF TGTGCCAGTAGTGTCCAGGGTTCCAACTATGGCTACACCTTC
TRBD2 13 TRBJ2-5 many TRBV20-1 CSAAGGFTETQYF TGCAGTGCAGCGGGGGGCTTTACGGAGACCCAGTACTTC
NA 17 TRBJ1-2 few TRBV7-2 CASSFTRYGGLRYGYTF TGTGCCAGCAGCTTTACTAGATATGGGGGGCTGAGGTATGGCTACACCTTC
TRBD1 16 TRBJ2-6 few TRBV5-1 CASGQGALPGANVLTF TGCGCCAGCGGACAGGGGGCGCTACCTGGGGCCAACGTCCTGACTTTC
NA 14 TRBJ2-5 NA TRBV27 CASQAWGRGETQYF TGTGCCAGCCAAGCGTGGGGGCGCGGGGAGACCCAGTACTTC